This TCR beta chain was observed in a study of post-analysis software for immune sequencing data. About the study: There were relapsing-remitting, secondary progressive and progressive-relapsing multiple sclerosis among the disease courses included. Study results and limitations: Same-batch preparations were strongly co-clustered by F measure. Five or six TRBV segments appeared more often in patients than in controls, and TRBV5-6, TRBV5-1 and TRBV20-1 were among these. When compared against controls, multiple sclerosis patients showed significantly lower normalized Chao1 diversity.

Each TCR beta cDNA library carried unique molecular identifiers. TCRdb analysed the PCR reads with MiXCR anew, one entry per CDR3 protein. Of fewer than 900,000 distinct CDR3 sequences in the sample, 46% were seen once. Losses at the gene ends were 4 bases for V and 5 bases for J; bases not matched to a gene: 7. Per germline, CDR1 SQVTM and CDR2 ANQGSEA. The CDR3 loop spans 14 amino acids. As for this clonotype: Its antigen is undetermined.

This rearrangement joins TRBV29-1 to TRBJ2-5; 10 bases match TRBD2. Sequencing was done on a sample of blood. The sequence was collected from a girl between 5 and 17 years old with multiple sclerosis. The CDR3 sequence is CSVGGLASLETQYF. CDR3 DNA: TGCAGCGTTGGGGGACTAGCGAGCCTGGAGACCCAGTACTTC.